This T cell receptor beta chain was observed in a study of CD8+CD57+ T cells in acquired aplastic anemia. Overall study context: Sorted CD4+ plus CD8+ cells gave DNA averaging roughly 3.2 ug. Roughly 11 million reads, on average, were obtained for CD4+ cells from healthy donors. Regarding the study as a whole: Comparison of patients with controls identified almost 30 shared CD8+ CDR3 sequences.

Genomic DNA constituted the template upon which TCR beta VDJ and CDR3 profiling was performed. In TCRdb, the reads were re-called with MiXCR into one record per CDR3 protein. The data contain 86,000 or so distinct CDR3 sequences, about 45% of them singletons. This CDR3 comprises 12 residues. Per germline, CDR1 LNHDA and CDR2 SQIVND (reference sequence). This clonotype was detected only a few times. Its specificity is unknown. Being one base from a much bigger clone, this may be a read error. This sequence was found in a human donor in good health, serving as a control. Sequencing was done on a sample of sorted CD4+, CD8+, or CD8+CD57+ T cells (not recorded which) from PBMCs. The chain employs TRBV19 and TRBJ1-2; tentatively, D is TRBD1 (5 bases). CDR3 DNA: TGTGCCAGTCAAGGGGACGTCTATGGCAACACCTTC. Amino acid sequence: CASQGDVYGNTF.